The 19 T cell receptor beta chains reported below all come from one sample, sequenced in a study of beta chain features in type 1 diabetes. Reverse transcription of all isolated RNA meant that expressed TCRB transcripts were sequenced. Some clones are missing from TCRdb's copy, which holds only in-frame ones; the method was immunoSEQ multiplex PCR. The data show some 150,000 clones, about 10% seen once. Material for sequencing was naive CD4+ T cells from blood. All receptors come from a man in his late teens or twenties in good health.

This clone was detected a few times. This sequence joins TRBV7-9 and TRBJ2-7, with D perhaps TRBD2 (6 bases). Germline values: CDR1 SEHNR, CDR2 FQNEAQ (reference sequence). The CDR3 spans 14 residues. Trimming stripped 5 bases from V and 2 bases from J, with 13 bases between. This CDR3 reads CASSPTGVAYEQYF. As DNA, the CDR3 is TGTGCCAGCAGCCCCACGGGGGTTGCCTACGAGCAGTACTTC. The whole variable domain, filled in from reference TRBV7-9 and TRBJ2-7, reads DTGVSQNPRHKITKRGQNVTFRCDPISEHNRLYWYRQTLGQGPEFLTYFQNEAQLEKSRLLSDRFSAERPKGSFSTLEIQRTEQGDSAMYLCASSPTGVAYEQYFGPGTRLTVT.

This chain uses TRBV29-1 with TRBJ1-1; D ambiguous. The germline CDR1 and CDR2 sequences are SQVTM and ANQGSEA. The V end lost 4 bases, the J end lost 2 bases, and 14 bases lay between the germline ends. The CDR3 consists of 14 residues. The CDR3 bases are TGCAGCGTTGTAAGAGGAAAGGCTAACACTGAAGCTTTCTTT. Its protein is CSVVRGKANTEAFF.

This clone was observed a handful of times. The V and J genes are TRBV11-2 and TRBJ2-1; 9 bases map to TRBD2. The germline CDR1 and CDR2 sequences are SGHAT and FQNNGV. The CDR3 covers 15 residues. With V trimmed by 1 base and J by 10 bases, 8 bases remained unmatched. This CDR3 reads CASSLVLLAGYEQFF. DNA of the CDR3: TGTGCCAGCAGCTTAGTTTTGCTAGCGGGGTACGAGCAGTTCTTC. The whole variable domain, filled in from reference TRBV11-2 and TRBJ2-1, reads EAGVAQSPRYKIIEKRQSVAFWCNPISGHATLYWYQQILGQGPKLLIQFQNNGVVDDSQLPKDRFSAERLKGVDSTLKIQPAKLEDSAVYLCASSLVLLAGYEQFFGPGTRLTVL.

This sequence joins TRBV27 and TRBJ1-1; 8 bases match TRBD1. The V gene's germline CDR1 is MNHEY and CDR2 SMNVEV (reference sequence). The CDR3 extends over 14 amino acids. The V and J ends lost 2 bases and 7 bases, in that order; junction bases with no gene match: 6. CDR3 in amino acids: CASSLIKTGGEAFF. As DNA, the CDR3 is TGTGCCAGCAGTTTAATCAAAACAGGGGGTGAAGCTTTCTTT.

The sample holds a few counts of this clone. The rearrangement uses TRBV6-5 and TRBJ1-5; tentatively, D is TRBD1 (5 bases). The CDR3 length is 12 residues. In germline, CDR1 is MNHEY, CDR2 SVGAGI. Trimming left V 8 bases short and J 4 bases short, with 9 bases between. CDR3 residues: CASGQGNQPQHF. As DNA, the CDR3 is TGTGCCAGCGGGCAGGGAAATCAGCCCCAGCATTTT.

CDR3 DNA sequence: TGTGCCAGCAGTCAAAGGGGGGGGAGTTTAGATACGCAGTATTTT. Amino acids: CASSQRGGSLDTQYF. The V and J genes are TRBV2 and TRBJ2-3, with TRBD2 as a possible D gene (7 bases). Trimming removed 5 bases from V and 5 bases from J, with 17 bases in between. CDR1 and CDR2 from the germline V gene are SNHLY and FYNNEI. This CDR3 region has 15 residues.

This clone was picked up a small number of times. Here the CDR3 reads CAISESAGDNSPLHF. The CDR3 coding sequence is TGTGCCATCAGTGAGTCGGCCGGGGATAATTCACCCCTCCACTTT. The chain combines TRBV10-3 with TRBJ1-6, with D unresolved. CDR1 is ENHRY and CDR2 is SYGVKD in the germline V gene. The CDR3 spans 15 residues. Trimming removed 0 bases at V and 5 bases at J, with 8 bases between.

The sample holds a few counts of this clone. The chain's CDR3 is CASSTGGEPQHF. CDR3 DNA: TGTGCCAGCAGTACGGGGGGTGAGCCCCAGCATTTT. V and J are TRBV6-6 and TRBJ1-5; D is perhaps TRBD1 (5 bases). The CDR3 loop spans 12 amino acids. The V end lost 5 bases, the J end lost 8 bases, and 10 bases lay between the germline ends. Germline values: CDR1 MNHNY, CDR2 SVGAGI (reference sequence).

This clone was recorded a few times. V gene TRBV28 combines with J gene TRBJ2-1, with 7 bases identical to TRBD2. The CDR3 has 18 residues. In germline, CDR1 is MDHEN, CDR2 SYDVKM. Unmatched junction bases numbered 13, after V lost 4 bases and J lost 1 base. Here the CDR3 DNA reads TGTGCCAGCAGTTGGGAGGGGTGGCTAGCGACTTCCTACAATGAGCAGTTCTTC. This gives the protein CASSWEGWLATSYNEQFF.

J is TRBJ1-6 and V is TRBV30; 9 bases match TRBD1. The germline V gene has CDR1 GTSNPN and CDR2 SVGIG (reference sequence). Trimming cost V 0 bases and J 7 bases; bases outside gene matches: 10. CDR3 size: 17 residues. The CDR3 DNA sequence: TGTGCCTGGAGTGTACCCCGGGACAGGGTCTCGAATTCACCCCTCCACTTT. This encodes CAWSVPRDRVSNSPLHF. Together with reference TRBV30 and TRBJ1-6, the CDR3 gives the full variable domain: SQTIHQWPATLVQPVGSPLSLECTVEGTSNPNLYWYRQAAGRGLQLLFYSVGIGQISSEVPQNLSASRPQDRQFILSSKKLLLSDSGFYLCAWSVPRDRVSNSPLHFGNGTRLTVT.

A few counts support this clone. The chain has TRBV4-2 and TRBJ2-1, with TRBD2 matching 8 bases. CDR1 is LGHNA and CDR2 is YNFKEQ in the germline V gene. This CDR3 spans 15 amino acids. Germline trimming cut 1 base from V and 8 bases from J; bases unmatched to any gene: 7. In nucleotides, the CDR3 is TGTGCCAGCAGCCAAGTACGGGGGGGCGAAGATGAGCAGTTCTTC. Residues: CASSQVRGGEDEQFF.

The chain's CDR3 is CAISIAPGQGVEGITEAFF. For the CDR3, the DNA is TGTGCCATCAGCATAGCTCCGGGACAGGGGGTAGAAGGGATCACTGAAGCTTTCTTT. J is TRBJ1-1 and V is TRBV10-3; 11 bases match TRBD1. V lost 6 bases, J lost 4 bases, and 19 bases stayed unmatched. The CDR3 spans 19 residues. Germline CDR1 ENHRY, CDR2 SYGVKD.

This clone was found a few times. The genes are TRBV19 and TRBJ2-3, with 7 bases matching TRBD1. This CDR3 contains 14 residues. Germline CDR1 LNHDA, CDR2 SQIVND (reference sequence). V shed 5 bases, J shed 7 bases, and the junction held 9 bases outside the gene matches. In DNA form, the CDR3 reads TGTGCCAGTAGTCCCAAGGACAGGACAAATACGCAGTATTTT. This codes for CASSPKDRTNTQYF. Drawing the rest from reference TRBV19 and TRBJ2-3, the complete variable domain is DGGITQSPKYLFRKEGQNVTLSCEQNLNHDAMYWYRQDPGQGLRLIYYSQIVNDFQKGDIAEGYSVSREKKESFPLTVTSAQKNPTAFYLCASSPKDRTNTQYFGPGTRLTVL.

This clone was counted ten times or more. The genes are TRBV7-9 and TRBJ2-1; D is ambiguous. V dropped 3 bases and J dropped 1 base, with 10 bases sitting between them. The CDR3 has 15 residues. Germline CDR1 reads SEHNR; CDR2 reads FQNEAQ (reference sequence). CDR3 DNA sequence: TGTGCCAGCAGCTTTTTTCGGAGATCCTACAATGAGCAGTTCTTC. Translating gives CASSFFRRSYNEQFF.

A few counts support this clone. The CDR3 DNA is TGTGCCAGCAGCTTTAGGGGACAGACATCCTACAATGAGCAGTTCTTC. Its protein product is CASSFRGQTSYNEQFF. This chain joins TRBV9 and TRBJ2-1; TRBD1 matches 7 bases. Germline V gene sequence: CDR1 SGDLS, CDR2 YYNGEE. J was trimmed by 1 base and V by 4 bases; bases with no gene match: 8. The CDR3 extends over 16 amino acids.

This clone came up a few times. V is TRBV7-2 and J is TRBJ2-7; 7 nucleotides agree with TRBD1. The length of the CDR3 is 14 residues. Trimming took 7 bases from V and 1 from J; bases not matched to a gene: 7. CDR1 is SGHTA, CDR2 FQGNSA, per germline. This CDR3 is CASTQLTGSYEQYF. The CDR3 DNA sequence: TGTGCCAGCACCCAACTGACAGGGTCCTACGAGCAGTACTTC.

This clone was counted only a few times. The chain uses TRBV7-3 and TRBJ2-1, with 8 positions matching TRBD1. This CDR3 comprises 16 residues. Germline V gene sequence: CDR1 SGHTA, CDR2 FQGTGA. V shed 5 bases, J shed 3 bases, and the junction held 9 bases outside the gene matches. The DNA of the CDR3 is TGTGCCAGCAGCCCATCCGCGACAGGGGTCTACAATGAGCAGTTCTTC. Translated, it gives CASSPSATGVYNEQFF.

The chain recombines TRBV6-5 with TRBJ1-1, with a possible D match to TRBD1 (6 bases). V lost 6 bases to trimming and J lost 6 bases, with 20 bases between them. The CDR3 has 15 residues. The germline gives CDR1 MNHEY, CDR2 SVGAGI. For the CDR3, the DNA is TGTGCCAGCAGCTCCGCGGGGGCGCTTTTTGCTGAAGCTTTCTTT. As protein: CASSSAGALFAEAFF.

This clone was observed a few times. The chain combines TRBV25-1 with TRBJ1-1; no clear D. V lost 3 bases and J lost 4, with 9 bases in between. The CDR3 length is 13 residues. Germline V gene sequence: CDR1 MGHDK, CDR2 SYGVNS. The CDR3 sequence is CASSEAGTTEAFF. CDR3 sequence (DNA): TGTGCCAGCAGTGAGGCAGGTACCACTGAAGCTTTCTTT.